This T cell receptor (beta chain) was sequenced during a study of molecular identifiers for immune sequencing clone quantification. Study information: Five portions were made in replicates from RNA of roughly 20,000 or 100,000 naive CD8 cells, and four underwent sequencing. Points from the study as a whole: Clones with over 20 RNA copies captured over 99% of effector molecules but under 1% of naive ones.

This clonotype has a count of ten or more. The antigen remains unidentified. CDR3 size: 13 residues. Trimming pared 4 bases from V and 6 bases from J, leaving 12 bases between. Germline values: CDR1 MGHRA, CDR2 YSYEKL. It was with previously described methods and listed TCR primers that bulk TCR libraries were made. TCRdb reprocessed the PCR reads via MiXCR and lists one record per CDR3 protein. Of 60,000 to 70,000 distinct CDR3 sequences in the sample, about a sixth were seen once. The J gene is TRBJ1-1, the V gene TRBV4-1; D remains unclear. The sample was naive CD8+ T cells from blood, with Jurkat cell RNA spiked in. Subset specified: FACS-sorted CD8+CD4-CCR7+CD45RA+ naive T cells. The sequence came from a human donor in good health. Some libraries in this study had Jurkat cell RNA spiked in. The CDR3 spells CASSPILNPEAFF. In DNA form, the CDR3 reads TGCGCCAGCAGCCCGATCTTAAACCCTGAAGCTTTCTTT.